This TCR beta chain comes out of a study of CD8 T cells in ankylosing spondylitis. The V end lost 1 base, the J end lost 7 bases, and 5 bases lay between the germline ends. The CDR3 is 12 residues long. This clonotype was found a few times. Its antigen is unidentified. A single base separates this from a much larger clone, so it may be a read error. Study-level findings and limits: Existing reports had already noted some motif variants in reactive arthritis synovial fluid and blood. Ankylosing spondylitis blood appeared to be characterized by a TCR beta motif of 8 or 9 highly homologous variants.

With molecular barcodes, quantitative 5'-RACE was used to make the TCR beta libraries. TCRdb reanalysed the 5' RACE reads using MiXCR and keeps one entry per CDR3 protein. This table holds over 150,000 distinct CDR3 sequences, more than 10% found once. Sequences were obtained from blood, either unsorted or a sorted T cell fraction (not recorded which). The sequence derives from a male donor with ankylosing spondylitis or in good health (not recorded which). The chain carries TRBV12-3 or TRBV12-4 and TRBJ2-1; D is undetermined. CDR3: CASSLGANEQFF. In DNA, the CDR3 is TGTGCCAGCAGTTTAGGGGCGAATGAGCAGTTCTTC.